This TCR beta chain is drawn from a study of blood T cell repertoires in COVID-19. At the level of the study: Samples representing acute and convalescent COVID-19 were sourced from the United States, Italy and Spain.

Membership in each cohort depended on participant-reported clinical history. The CDR3 is 13 amino acids. With V trimmed by 6 bases and J by 8 bases, 5 bases remained unmatched. Clones were read by immunoSEQ multiplex PCR, and TCRdb kept only the in-frame ones, dropping some. The sample shows about 440,000 clones, 90% of them seen only once. Specimen: PBMCs or T cells enriched from blood (not recorded which). The clonotype originates from a man aged 18 to 30 who had recovered from COVID-19. The V and J genes are TRBV12-3 or TRBV12-4 and TRBJ1-2, with TRBD1 matching over 11 bases. The CDR3 nucleotides read TGTGCCAGCAGCCAGGACAGGGGGCTCGGCTACACCTTC. It translates to CASSQDRGLGYTF.